The 6 T cell receptor beta chains in this list originate from one sample, sequenced in a study of T cells after yellow fever vaccination. TCRdb redid the calling of the 5' RACE reads with MiXCR, one entry per CDR3 protein. Here the sample spans about 550,000 distinct CDR3 sequences, roughly 21% being singletons. The sequencing here drew on PBMCs, taken 15 days after the yellow fever booster vaccination. The receptors were gathered from a man aged 25-45 years who received the YFV17D yellow fever vaccine.

CDR3 in amino acids: CASSYLAAEQFF. The DNA for the CDR3 is TGTGCCAGCAGTTATTTAGCGGCTGAGCAGTTCTTC. This chain links TRBV6-2 or TRBV6-3 with TRBJ2-1, with D perhaps matching TRBD2 (6 bases). Germline V gene sequence: CDR1 MNHEY, CDR2 SVGEGT. The V gene lost 3 bases and the J gene lost 9 bases, with 9 bases spanning the gap. The CDR3 is 12 amino acids.

The V call is TRBV27, the J call TRBJ1-1, with D possibly TRBD1 on 5 matching bases. V was shortened by 0 bases and J by 0 bases, with 8 bases between the two germline ends. In germline, CDR1 is MNHEY, CDR2 SMNVEV (reference sequence). CDR3 length: 15 residues. The CDR3 is CASSLSTALNTEAFF. The CDR3 region has the DNA TGTGCCAGCAGTTTATCGACAGCCCTGAACACTGAAGCTTTCTTT.

This clonotype was seen more than once but under ten times. J is TRBJ2-7 and V is TRBV6-2 or TRBV6-3; no reliable D call. The CDR3 has 16 residues. CDR1 is MNHEY and CDR2 is SVGEGT in the germline V gene. V was pared by 6 bases and J by 1 base, with 19 bases between. The CDR3 protein is CASSPPRFTISYEQYF. The CDR3 DNA reads as TGTGCCAGCAGCCCTCCCCGATTTACCATTTCCTACGAGCAGTACTTC.

The V call is TRBV3-1, the J call TRBJ2-7; 8 nucleotides align to TRBD1. The CDR3 runs to 14 residues. In germline, CDR1 is LGHDT, CDR2 YNNKEL (reference sequence). Trimming at V came to 7 bases and at J to 5 bases, leaving 10 bases not matched to a gene. The CDR3: CASTKAQGAHEQYF. DNA for the CDR3: TGTGCCAGCACCAAAGCTCAGGGGGCCCACGAGCAGTACTTC.

This clonotype was counted only a few times. V and J are TRBV29-1 and TRBJ2-1; D might be TRBD1 or TRBD2, each matching 5 bases. Trimming removed 6 bases at V and 9 bases at J, with 24 bases between. Germline loops: CDR1 SQVTM, CDR2 ANQGSEA. CDR3 length equals 15 residues. CDR3 nucleotide sequence: TGCAGCGTGGCCCTGGGACCTAGCTCGAGAGGTGAGCAGTTCTTC. This translates into CSVALGPSSRGEQFF.

This clonotype was seen a few times. The chain couples TRBV15 to TRBJ2-3; 10 nucleotides align to TRBD2. The CDR3 runs to 16 residues. V lost 4 bases and J lost 3; bases outside the gene matches: 7. Germline lookup yields CDR1 LNHNV and CDR2 YYDKDF (reference sequence). The DNA of the CDR3 is TGTGCCACCAGCATAGTAGCGGGAGGAAGGACAGATACGCAGTATTTT. It codes for CATSIVAGGRTDTQYF.